This T cell receptor beta chain was found in a study of CD8 T cell repertoires and HIV-1 epitope variants. Across the whole study: Controls were a CMV, EBV and flu peptide pool, Ebola AY9 negative control, and no-peptide well. Cultures ran 10 days, with IL-2, IL-7 and IL-15 added on days 3 and 7. Autologous T cell-negative cells served as antigen-presenting cells in equal numbers.

This clone was recorded a few times. Its antigen is undetermined. Germline-derived CDR1 and CDR2 are SEHNR and FQNEAQ (reference sequence). CDR3 size: 15 residues. Trimming removed 5 bases from V and 7 bases from J; junction bases left unmatched: 10. Sequencing of TCR beta CDR3 used immunoSEQ survey depth. Assay used: immunoSEQ multiplex PCR; TCRdb lists only in-frame clones, some missing. The table includes over 4,000 clones, roughly 72% detected once. The TCR sequence derives from a male donor with HIV. This chain connects TRBV7-9 to TRBJ1-1; TRBD1 agrees at 10 bases. Material: cultured CD8+ T cells derived from PBMCs. Here the CDR3 reads CASSQSTGGGYEAFF. For the CDR3, the DNA is TGTGCCAGCAGCCAATCGACAGGGGGCGGCTATGAAGCTTTCTTT.